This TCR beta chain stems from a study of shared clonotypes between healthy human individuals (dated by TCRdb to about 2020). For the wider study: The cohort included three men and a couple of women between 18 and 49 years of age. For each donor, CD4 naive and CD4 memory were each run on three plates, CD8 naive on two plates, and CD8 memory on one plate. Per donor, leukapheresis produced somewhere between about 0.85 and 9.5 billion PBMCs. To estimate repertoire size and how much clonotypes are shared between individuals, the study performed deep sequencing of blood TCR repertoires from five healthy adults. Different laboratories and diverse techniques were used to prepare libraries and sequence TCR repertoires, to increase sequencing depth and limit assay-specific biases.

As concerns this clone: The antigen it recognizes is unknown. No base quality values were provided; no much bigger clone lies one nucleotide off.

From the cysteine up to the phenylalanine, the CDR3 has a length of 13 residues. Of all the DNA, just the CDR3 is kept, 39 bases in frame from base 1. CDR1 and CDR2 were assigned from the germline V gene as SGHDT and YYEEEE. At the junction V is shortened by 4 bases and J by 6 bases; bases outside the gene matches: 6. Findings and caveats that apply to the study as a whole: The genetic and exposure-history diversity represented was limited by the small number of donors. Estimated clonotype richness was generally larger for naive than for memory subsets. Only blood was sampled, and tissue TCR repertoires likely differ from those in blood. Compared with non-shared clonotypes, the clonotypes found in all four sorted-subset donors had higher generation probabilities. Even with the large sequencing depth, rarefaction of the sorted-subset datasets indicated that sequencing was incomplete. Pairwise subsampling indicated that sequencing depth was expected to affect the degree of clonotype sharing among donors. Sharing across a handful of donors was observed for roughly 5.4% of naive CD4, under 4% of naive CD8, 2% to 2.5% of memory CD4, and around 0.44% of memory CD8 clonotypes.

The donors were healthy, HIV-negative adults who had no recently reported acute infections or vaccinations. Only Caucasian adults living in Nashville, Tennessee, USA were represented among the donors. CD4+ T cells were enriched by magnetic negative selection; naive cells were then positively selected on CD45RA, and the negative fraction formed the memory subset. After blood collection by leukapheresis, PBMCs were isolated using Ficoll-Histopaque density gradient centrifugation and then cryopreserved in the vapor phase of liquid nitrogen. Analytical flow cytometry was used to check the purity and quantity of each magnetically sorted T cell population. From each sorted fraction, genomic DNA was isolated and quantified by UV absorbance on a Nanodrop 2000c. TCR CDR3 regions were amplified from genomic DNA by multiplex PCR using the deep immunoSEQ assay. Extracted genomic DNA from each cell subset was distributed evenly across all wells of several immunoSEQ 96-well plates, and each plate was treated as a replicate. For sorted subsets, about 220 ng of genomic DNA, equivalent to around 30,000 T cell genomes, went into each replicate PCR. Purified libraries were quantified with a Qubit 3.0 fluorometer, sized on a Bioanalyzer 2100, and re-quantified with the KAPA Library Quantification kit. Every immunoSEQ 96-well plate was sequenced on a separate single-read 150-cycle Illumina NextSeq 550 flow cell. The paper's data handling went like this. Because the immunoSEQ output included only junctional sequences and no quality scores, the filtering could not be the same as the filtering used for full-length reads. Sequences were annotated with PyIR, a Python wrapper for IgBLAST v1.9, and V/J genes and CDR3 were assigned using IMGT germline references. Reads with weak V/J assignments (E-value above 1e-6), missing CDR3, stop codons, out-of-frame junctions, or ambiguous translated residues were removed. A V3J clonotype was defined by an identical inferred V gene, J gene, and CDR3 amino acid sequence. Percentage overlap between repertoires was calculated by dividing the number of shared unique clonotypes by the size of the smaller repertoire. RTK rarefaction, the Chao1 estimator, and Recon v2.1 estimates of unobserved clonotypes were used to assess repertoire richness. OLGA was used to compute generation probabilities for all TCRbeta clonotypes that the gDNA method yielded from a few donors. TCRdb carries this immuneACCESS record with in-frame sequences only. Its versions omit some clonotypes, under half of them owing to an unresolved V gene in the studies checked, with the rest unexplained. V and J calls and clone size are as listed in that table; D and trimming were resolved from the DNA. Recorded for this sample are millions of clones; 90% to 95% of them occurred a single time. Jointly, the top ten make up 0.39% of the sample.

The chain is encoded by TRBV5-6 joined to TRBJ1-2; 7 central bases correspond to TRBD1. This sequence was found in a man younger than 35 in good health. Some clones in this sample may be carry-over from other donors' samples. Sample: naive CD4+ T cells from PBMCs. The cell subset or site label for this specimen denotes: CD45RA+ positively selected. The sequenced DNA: TGTGCCAGCAGCCCGACAGGGCCGGATGGCTACACCTTC. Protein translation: CASSPTGPDGYTF.